The rows below give T cell receptor beta chains drawn from one sample of a study of regulatory T cells in long-lasting Graves disease. Using its own MiXCR run on the multiplex PCR reads, TCRdb lists one record per CDR3 protein. Of under 450,000 distinct CDR3 sequences in the sample, 12% were seen once. These data also featured in a second study, about T cells in Graves' hyperthyroidism and ophthalmopathy.

The starting material was peripheral blood mononuclear cells (PBMCs), obtained at new diagnosis, from a patient treated with antithyroid drugs. The receptors stem from a woman in her late teens or twenties with Graves disease. CDR3s include the opening cysteine and the closing phenylalanine or tryptophan. Fields, in order: J gene, clone size, V gene, D gene, CDR3 DNA, CDR3 protein. D genes are given only for firm matches. Some rows mark clone size as missing; the rest say once, few, many or name a class of expanded clone.

j_gene: TRBJ2-1
abundance: many
v_gene: TRBV6-2/TRBV6-3
d_gene: TRBD2
CDR3nt: TGTGCCAGCAGAACCTTCTCTAGCGGGGGTTACAATGAGCAGTTCTTC
CDR3aa: CASRTFSSGGYNEQFF

j_gene: TRBJ1-2
abundance: many
v_gene: TRBV20-1
d_gene: .
CDR3nt: TGCAGTGTCACAGGGAACCGTGGCTACACCTTC
CDR3aa: CSVTGNRGYTF

j_gene: TRBJ2-2
abundance: many
v_gene: TRBV28
d_gene: TRBD2
CDR3nt: TGTGCCGCCTTGGGCGGGAGGGCCATCGCCGGGGAGCTGTTTTTT
CDR3aa: CAALGGRAIAGELFF

j_gene: TRBJ2-3
abundance: .
v_gene: TRBV7-9
d_gene: .
CDR3nt: TGTGCCAGCAGCTTAGTCAGGGATCGAGATACGCAGTATTTT
CDR3aa: CASSLVRDRDTQYF

j_gene: TRBJ1-1
abundance: many
v_gene: TRBV3-1
d_gene: TRBD1
CDR3nt: TGTGCCAGCAGCCCCCTCCTCGACAGGGAAGAAGCTTTCTTT
CDR3aa: CASSPLLDREEAFF

j_gene: TRBJ1-1
abundance: few
v_gene: TRBV7-3
d_gene: .
CDR3nt: TGTGCCAGCAGCTTACAGTCAGGGCCGAACACTGAAGCTTTCTTT
CDR3aa: CASSLQSGPNTEAFF

j_gene: TRBJ1-2
abundance: many
v_gene: TRBV6-2/TRBV6-3
d_gene: TRBD1
CDR3nt: TGTGCCAGCAGTTACGGGACAGGGCTTGGCGGAAATGGCTACACCTTC
CDR3aa: CASSYGTGLGGNGYTF

j_gene: TRBJ2-5
abundance: many
v_gene: TRBV27
d_gene: .
CDR3nt: TGTGCCAGCAGTTTATTTTCTGGGTCGGAGACCCAGTACTTC
CDR3aa: CASSLFSGSETQYF

j_gene: TRBJ2-2
abundance: .
v_gene: TRBV7-9
d_gene: .
CDR3nt: TGTGCCAGCAGATTACCCAATACAGCGCTTGCCGCCGGGGAGCTGTTTTTT
CDR3aa: CASRLPNTALAAGELFF

j_gene: TRBJ1-2
abundance: many
v_gene: TRBV12-3/TRBV12-4
d_gene: .
CDR3nt: TGTGCCAGCGCCCGACTGACATTTGACTATGGCTACACCTTC
CDR3aa: CASARLTFDYGYTF

j_gene: TRBJ2-5
abundance: many
v_gene: TRBV7-8
d_gene: .
CDR3nt: TGTGCCAGCAGCAGGGGAGGTCCGGAGACCCAGTACTTC
CDR3aa: CASSRGGPETQYF

j_gene: TRBJ1-2
abundance: .
v_gene: TRBV2
d_gene: .
CDR3nt: TGTGCCAGCAGTGATTTAGGGCCGAACTATGGCTACACCTTC
CDR3aa: CASSDLGPNYGYTF

j_gene: TRBJ2-1
abundance: many
v_gene: TRBV12-3/TRBV12-4
d_gene: .
CDR3nt: TGTGCCAGCAGTCCGAGGGGTGAGCAGTTCTTC
CDR3aa: CASSPRGEQFF

j_gene: TRBJ2-7
abundance: many
v_gene: TRBV6-5
d_gene: .
CDR3nt: TGTGCCAGCAGTTACGCCAGGAGACAGGGAGGCGAGCAGTACTTC
CDR3aa: CASSYARRQGGEQYF

j_gene: TRBJ2-7
abundance: many
v_gene: TRBV11-1
d_gene: .
CDR3nt: TGTGCCAGCAGCTCCAGTGCGATTGACTACGAGCAGTACTTC
CDR3aa: CASSSSAIDYEQYF

j_gene: TRBJ1-2
abundance: many
v_gene: TRBV12-3/TRBV12-4
d_gene: TRBD1
CDR3nt: TGTGCCAGCAGGGTCGACAGGGTTTCTGATGGCTACACCTTC
CDR3aa: CASRVDRVSDGYTF

j_gene: TRBJ2-1
abundance: many
v_gene: TRBV4-3
d_gene: .
CDR3nt: TGCGCCAGCAGCCAATTACAGGGCTGGAATGAGCAGTTCTTC
CDR3aa: CASSQLQGWNEQFF